The clone carrying this T cell receptor beta chain has only one observation. Antigen specificity is unknown. These donors counted as nominally healthy when sampled, but unrecorded immune exposures were likely. This sample was taken from a study of cytomegalovirus exposure and HLA in healthy donors. The germline V gene has CDR1 SGDLS and CDR2 YYNGEE. V shed 7 bases and J shed 3 bases, with 5 bases lying between them. CDR3 length equals 10 residues. PCR was performed using 60 Vbeta and 13 Jbeta primers. TCRdb keeps only in-frame clones here, not all; method: immunoSEQ multiplex PCR. The repertoire consists of some 130,000 clones, with around 60% occurring once and the leading ten covering about 9%. Study-level findings and limits: Rare sequences made up most TCRs, while some public TCRs were found in many donors.

The clonotype originates from a man aged 35 to 55 in good health and CMV-seropositive. Sequenced material: PBMCs. The rearrangement uses TRBV9 and TRBJ2-7; D unresolved. This CDR3 is CASGVYEQYF. The CDR3, as DNA: TGTGCCAGCGGAGTCTACGAGCAGTACTTC.